Reported below is one T cell receptor (beta chain). This specimen belongs to a study of blood T cell repertoires in COVID-19. Across the study: Samples of COVID-19 (acute and convalescent) were obtained from the United States, Italy and Spain. The analysed material was cDNA or gDNA that came from T cells, B-cell-depleted T cells, or PBMCs.

As originally analysed: Nucleated cell counts were estimated from reference gene primer amplification. TCRdb's copy holds only in-frame clones and misses some; the assay was immunoSEQ multiplex PCR. That table furnishes V, J and clone size, whereas the DNA furnished D and trimming. The data show approximately 150,000 clones, more than 80% seen once. The CDR3 loop spans 11 amino acids. V was trimmed by 3 bases and J by 4 bases, leaving 6 bases between them. CDR1 is DFQATT, CDR2 SNEGSKA, per germline (reference sequence). Seattle-derived patients entered the study during active infection and were followed longitudinally.

This chain uses TRBV20-1 with TRBJ1-2, with D maybe TRBD1 (5 bases). The sample taken for sequencing was peripheral blood. The sequence derives from a woman between 55 and 75 years old with COVID-19, enrolled during active disease. In DNA, the CDR3 is TGCAGTGCTAGGGGGGGCTATGGCTACACCTTC. Translation gives CSARGGYGYTF.